This T cell receptor (beta chain) was sequenced in a study of blood T cell repertoires in COVID-19. Study-level background: Sites across the United States, Italy and Spain contributed samples from acute and convalescent COVID-19. PBMCs, B-cell-depleted T cells, or T cells were the source of the cDNA or gDNA that made up the material.

This clone has a handful of counts. The CDR3 spans 13 residues. Trimming took 4 bases from V and 5 from J, leaving 11 bases between them. Germline CDR1 and CDR2: SGHTA and FQGNSA. Original methodology: Amplification from reference gene primers served as the basis for estimated nucleated cell counts. Profiled with immunoSEQ multiplex PCR; TCRdb holds only in-frame clones, not every one. That table supplies the V and J calls and clone size; D and trimming were determined from the DNA. The table records around 140,000 clones, roughly 80% of them present only once. The clonotype was recovered from a man aged 70-80 years who had recovered from COVID-19. The chain links TRBV7-2 to TRBJ2-5, with TRBD2 as a possible D gene (5 bases). Sequencing was done on a sample of peripheral blood. The CDR3 reads CASSSPGLETQYF. CDR3 coding DNA: TGTGCCAGCAGCTCCCCCGGACTGGAGACCCAGTACTTC.